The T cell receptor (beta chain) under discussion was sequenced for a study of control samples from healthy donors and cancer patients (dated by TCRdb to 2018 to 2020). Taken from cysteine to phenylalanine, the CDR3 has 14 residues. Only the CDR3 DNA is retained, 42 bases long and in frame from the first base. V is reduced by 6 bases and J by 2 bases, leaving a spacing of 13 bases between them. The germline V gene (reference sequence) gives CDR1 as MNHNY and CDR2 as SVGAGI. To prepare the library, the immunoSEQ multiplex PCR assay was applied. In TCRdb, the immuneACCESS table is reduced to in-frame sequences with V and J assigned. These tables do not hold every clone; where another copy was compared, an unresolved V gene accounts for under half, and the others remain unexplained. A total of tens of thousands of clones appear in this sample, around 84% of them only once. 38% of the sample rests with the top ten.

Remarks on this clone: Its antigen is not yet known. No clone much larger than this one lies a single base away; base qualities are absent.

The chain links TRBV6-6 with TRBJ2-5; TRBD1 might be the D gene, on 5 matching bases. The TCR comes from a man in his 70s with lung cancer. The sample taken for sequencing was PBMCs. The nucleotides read TGTGCCAGCAGCCCGTGGCAGGGTCAAGAGACCCAGTACTTC. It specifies CASSPWQGQETQYF.